Shown below are 19 T cell receptor beta chains from a single sample sequenced in a study of T cell repertoires in cytomegalovirus infection. TCRdb recomputed calls from the reads with MiXCR, one row per CDR3 protein. The table lists some 400,000 distinct CDR3 sequences, roughly 30% of them singletons. The specimen was PBMCs. These receptors all come from a human donor in good health (CMV status not recorded). Some clones in this sample may be carry-over from other donors' samples.

The rearrangement joins TRBV11-2 to TRBJ2-7; 7 bases fit TRBD1. CDR3 size: 16 residues. Germline V gives CDR1 SGHAT, CDR2 FQNNGV. J gave up 1 base and V 1 base, and 7 bases lay outside the gene matches. The CDR3 sequence is CASSLVRGRGSYEQYF. The DNA for the CDR3 is TGTGCCAGCAGCTTAGTCCGGGGCAGGGGGTCCTACGAGCAGTACTTC.

This clonotype was seen a few times. V gene TRBV24-1 combines with J gene TRBJ2-2; TRBD1 aligns across 7 bases. Germline V gene data show CDR1 as KGHDR and CDR2 as SFDVKD. J gave up 1 base and V 4 bases, and 11 bases lay outside the gene matches. The CDR3 is made up of 18 amino acids. CDR3 loop: CATSDLITTGRNTGELFF. The CDR3, as DNA: TGTGCCACCAGTGACCTTATTACGACAGGGAGGAACACCGGGGAGCTGTTTTTT.

This clonotype was seen ten or more times. This chain's CDR3 is CASSLGSQGWDTDTQYF. The CDR3 DNA reads TGTGCCAGCAGCTTAGGATCCCAGGGATGGGACACAGATACGCAGTATTTT. The chain is built from TRBV7-2 and TRBJ2-3; D perhaps matches TRBD1 (5 bases). The CDR3 sequence is 17 residues long. The V end lost 1 base, the J end lost 2 bases, and 16 bases lay between the germline ends. Looked up from germline, CDR1 is SGHTA and CDR2 is FQGNSA.

V gene TRBV20-1 combines with J gene TRBJ2-7; TRBD2 aligns across 10 bases. The trim removed 3 bases at V and 1 base at J, leaving 9 bases unmatched. Germline CDR1 and CDR2: DFQATT and SNEGSKA (reference sequence). This CDR3 region has 16 residues. CDR3 region: CSASGRTSGISYEQYF. The CDR3 coding sequence is TGCAGTGCTAGTGGTAGAACTAGCGGGATTTCCTACGAGCAGTACTTC.

The genes are TRBV20-1 and TRBJ2-2; 16 nucleotides agree with TRBD2. Losses at the gene ends were 6 bases for V and 4 bases for J; bases not matched to a gene: 14. Germline CDR1 is DFQATT and CDR2 is SNEGSKA (reference sequence). CDR3 length equals 19 residues. DNA of the CDR3: TGCAGTGCACTCGCCCCGGGACTAGCGGGGGGGTTCGGCACCGGGGAGCTGTTTTTT. Its translation is CSALAPGLAGGFGTGELFF.

There are a few counts of this clonotype. The CDR3 is CASSGLVNTGELFF. The CDR3 DNA reads TGTGCCAGCAGTGGACTAGTTAACACCGGGGAGCTGTTTTTT. The J gene is TRBJ2-2, the V gene TRBV2, with D maybe TRBD2 (6 bases). The CDR3 has 14 amino acids. Germline CDR1 SNHLY, CDR2 FYNNEI. V was cut by 4 bases and J by 2 bases, with 8 bases left in between.

This clonotype was picked up a small number of times. The rearrangement links TRBV5-1 to TRBJ2-1; 14 nucleotides line up with TRBD2. The germline CDR1 and CDR2 sequences are SGHRS and YFSETQ. The CDR3 is 14 amino acids. The junction had 5 bases not matched to a gene; V was cut back by 8 bases and J by 7 bases. CDR3 DNA: TGCGCCAGTGCGACTAGCGGGGGGGCTAATGAGCAGTTCTTC. Translated: CASATSGGANEQFF.

V usage is TRBV7-9 and J usage is TRBJ2-7, with 8 bases fitting TRBD1. The germline V gene encodes CDR1 SEHNR and CDR2 FQNEAQ (reference sequence). CDR3 size: 12 residues. After removal of 5 bases from V and 6 bases from J, the junction contained 3 bases not matched to a gene. The DNA of the CDR3 is TGTGCCAGCAGCCGTGGACAGGGCGAGCAGTACTTC. Amino acids: CASSRGQGEQYF.

The chain links TRBV18 to TRBJ1-5, with unresolved D. Trimming removed 2 bases from V and 0 bases from J, with 14 bases in between. Germline values: CDR1 KGHSH, CDR2 LQKENI. The CDR3 sequence is 17 residues long. The CDR3 loop is CASSPSMGSHSNQPQHF. The CDR3 DNA sequence: TGTGCCAGCTCACCATCTATGGGGTCACATAGCAATCAGCCCCAGCATTTT.

This clonotype was seen a few times. The genes are TRBV2 and TRBJ1-5; TRBD1 agrees at 11 bases. The V gene's germline CDR1 is SNHLY and CDR2 FYNNEI. The CDR3 totals 16 residues. The J segment lost 2 bases and the V segment lost 5 bases, leaving 5 bases of the junction unmatched. The CDR3: CASSRTGGGGNQPQHF. Written as DNA, the CDR3 is TGTGCCAGCAGTCGGACAGGGGGCGGAGGCAATCAGCCCCAGCATTTT. Drawing the rest from reference TRBV2 and TRBJ1-5, the complete variable domain is EPEVTQTPSHQVTQMGQEVILRCVPISNHLYFYWYRQILGQKVEFLVSFYNNEISEKSEIFDDQFSVERPDGSNFTLKIRSTKLEDSAMYFCASSRTGGGGNQPQHFGDGTRLSIL.

The chain employs TRBV3-1 and TRBJ2-1; maybe TRBD2 (5 bases). Germline CDR1 and CDR2: LGHDT and YNNKEL (reference sequence). Trimming took 1 base from V and 6 from J, leaving 7 bases between them. This CDR3 is built from 13 residues. The DNA for the CDR3 is TGTGCCAGCAGCCAAGCAGCGGTCAATGAGCAGTTCTTC. Encoded protein: CASSQAAVNEQFF.

This sequence joins TRBV5-1 and TRBJ1-1; possible D gene TRBD1, 5 bases. CDR3 length: 13 residues. Trimming cost V 4 bases and J 2 bases, with 9 bases left between them. Germline assignment: CDR1 SGHRS and CDR2 YFSETQ. The CDR3 region is CASSGGTNTEAFF. CDR3 bases: TGCGCCAGCAGCGGCGGGACTAACACTGAAGCTTTCTTT.

This clonotype was counted ten times or more. The V call is TRBV7-2, the J call TRBJ1-1; 8 positions agree with TRBD1. J gave up 5 bases and V 2 bases, and 4 bases lay outside the gene matches. From germline, CDR1 is SGHTA and CDR2 FQGNSA. The CDR3 has 14 residues. The CDR3 DNA is TGTGCCAGCAGCTTACAGGGGGCTGGGACTGAAGCTTTCTTT. Protein product: CASSLQGAGTEAFF.

This clonotype was observed once. V gene TRBV20-1 combines with J gene TRBJ2-7; 8 bases align to TRBD2. The CDR3 contains 16 residues. In germline, CDR1 is DFQATT, CDR2 SNEGSKA (reference sequence). V trimming: 3 bases; J trimming: 1 base; junction bases outside the gene matches: 11. Here the CDR3 reads CSASARGVGGSYEQYF. Written as DNA, the CDR3 is TGCAGTGCTAGCGCGCGGGGGGTGGGGGGTTCCTACGAGCAGTACTTC.

Ten or more counts support this clonotype. The rearrangement uses TRBV7-2 and TRBJ1-1; D ambiguous. CDR1 is SGHTA, CDR2 FQGNSA, per germline. V was clipped by 4 bases and J by 1 base, with 19 bases between them. There are 17 residues in the CDR3. CDR3 in DNA: TGTGCCAGCAGCTCCCTTGTCTCTCTGATGACGAACACTGAAGCTTTCTTT. Protein sequence: CASSSLVSLMTNTEAFF.

This clonotype was seen repeatedly, ten times or more. The rearrangement joins TRBV7-6 to TRBJ2-1, with D tentatively TRBD2 (5 bases). Looked up from germline, CDR1 is SGHVS and CDR2 is FNYEAQ. CDR3 size: 17 residues. V lost 5 bases, J lost 7 bases, and 24 bases lay in between. The CDR3 sequence: CASSPNLGGRLENEQFF. In DNA, the CDR3 is TGTGCCAGCAGCCCGAACCTGGGCGGGCGGTTAGAAAATGAGCAGTTCTTC.

Ten or more counts support this clonotype. The chain combines TRBV7-8 with TRBJ1-6; a weak D match, TRBD1 (5 bases). The CDR3 length is 16 residues. V was trimmed by 2 bases and J by 7 bases, leaving 15 bases between them. Germline values: CDR1 SGHVS, CDR2 FQNEAQ. The CDR3 loop is CASSLLGGGGNSPLHF. The CDR3 DNA sequence: TGTGCCAGCAGCTTACTTGGGGGAGGTGGGAATTCACCCCTCCACTTT.

The chain uses TRBV12-3 or TRBV12-4 and TRBJ1-4; D gene unclear. Trimming took off 6 bases at V and 2 bases at J, with 19 bases between the two ends. This CDR3 contains 17 residues. As DNA, the CDR3 is TGTGCCAGCAGGTCGCTGTTTGATGGAACCACTAATGAAAAACTGTTTTTT. This gives the protein CASRSLFDGTTNEKLFF.

J is TRBJ1-1 and V is TRBV18; D gene uncertain. Trimming stripped 5 bases from V and 1 base from J, with 14 bases between. In germline, CDR1 is KGHSH, CDR2 LQKENI. This CDR3 region has 15 residues. The CDR3 nucleotides read TGTGCCAGCTCATCGGATGTAAGGACGAACACTGAAGCTTTCTTT. As protein: CASSSDVRTNTEAFF.